What follows describes a single T cell receptor (beta chain). The target of this receptor is not known. There are no base qualities to consult, and no much larger clone falls within one base. The source of the sample is a study of T cell clonotyping in hematopoietic cell transplantation (TCRdb year 2021). Looking at the study overall: The study collected roughly 150 blood samples from 35 to 45 consecutive transplant recipients and their related donors. Patients were recruited between late 2015 and January 2017 and followed until late 2020 or death.

The meaning of the sample's time point label: 180 days after allo-HCT. Blood from recipients was drawn roughly 28 days before transplant, then again at days 30, 100 and 180 after transplant. Nuclei Lysis Solution was used to extract genomic DNA from fresh or cryopreserved unfractionated peripheral blood mononuclear cells. With the immunoSEQ assay, which is a bias-controlled multiplex PCR relying on V- and J-specific primers, TCR beta CDR3 regions were amplified from genomic DNA. A second PCR step added a proprietary barcode and Illumina adapter sequences to the CDR3 amplicons. An Illumina MiSeq instrument was used to sequence the CDR3 libraries. As for how the authors treated the data: Export and quality control were performed with immunoSEQ Analyzer 3.0, and downstream analyses were performed with R Bioconductor and Immunarch. Repertoire metrics were calculated using only productive rearrangements within the normalized downsampled data set. Clonotypes larger than 5 templates in the normalized cohort were defined as pathologically expanded. The Inverse Simpson Index was used to measure repertoire diversity. CMV-specificity analyses were carried out on the non-normalized data set to capture all clonotypes. This is the immuneACCESS table as TCRdb keeps it, with only in-frame sequences that have V and J called. A part of the clones is gone; compared with another copy, unresolved V genes explain less than half, and the rest is unexplained. V and J calls and clone size are as listed in that table; D and trimming were resolved from the DNA. This sample holds over 8,500 clones; around 85% were observed only once. Of the sample, about two fifths is held by the ten largest clones.

General conclusions and limits of the study: After transplant, TCR diversity in recipients dropped, and pathologically expanded clonotypes increased progressively from day 30 to day 180. Inverse Simpson Index values from donors and from recipients before transplant predicted broader TCR repertoire diversity after transplant. Just a small fraction of recipient repertoires overlapped with donor repertoires, and more than 97% appeared de novo at the given depth. The sample size was limited, and CD4 and CD8 repertoire contributions could not be separated because cells were not sorted.

The CDR3 starts with the cysteine, ends with the phenylalanine, and has 17 residues. Left in the record is the CDR3 DNA by itself, 51 bases read in frame from the first base. CDR1 and CDR2 are drawn from the germline V gene (reference sequence): SEHNR, FQNEAQ. Trimming leaves V shorter by 4 bases and J shorter by 0 bases, with the junction holding 9 bases beyond the gene matches. This sequence uses TRBV7-9 and TRBJ1-5, and TRBD1 aligns with 7 junction nucleotides. Here the sequenced sample was PBMCs, taken 180 days after allogeneic stem cell transplant. This receptor was identified in a human patient who had an allogeneic stem cell transplant, so the T cells may come from the graft donor. The donor label of this sample is uncertain. Some clones in this sample may be carry-over from other donors' samples. The CDR3 region has the sequence CASSYGTAVYSNQPQHF. The nucleotide sequence reads as follows: TGTGCCAGCAGCTATGGGACAGCAGTTTATAGCAATCAGCCCCAGCATTTT.